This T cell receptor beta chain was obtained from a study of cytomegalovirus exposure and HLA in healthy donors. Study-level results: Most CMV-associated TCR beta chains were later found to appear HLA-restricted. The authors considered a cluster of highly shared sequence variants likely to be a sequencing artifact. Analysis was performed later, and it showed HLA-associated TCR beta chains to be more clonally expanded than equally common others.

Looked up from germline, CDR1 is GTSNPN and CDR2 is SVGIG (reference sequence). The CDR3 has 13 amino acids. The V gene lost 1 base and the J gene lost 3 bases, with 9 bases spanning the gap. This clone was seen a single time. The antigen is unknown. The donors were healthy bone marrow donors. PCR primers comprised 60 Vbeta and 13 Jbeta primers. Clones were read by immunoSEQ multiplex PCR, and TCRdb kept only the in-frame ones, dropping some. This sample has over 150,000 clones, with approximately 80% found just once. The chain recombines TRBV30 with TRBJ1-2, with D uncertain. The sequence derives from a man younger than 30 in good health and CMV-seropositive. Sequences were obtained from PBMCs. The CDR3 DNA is TGTGCCTGGAGTGCCACGGGAGACTATGGCTACACCTTC. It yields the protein CAWSATGDYGYTF.